The 15 T cell receptor beta chains presented below share a single source sample, sequenced in a study of cytomegalovirus exposure and HLA in healthy donors. The primer mix had 60 Vbeta and 13 Jbeta primers. Clones were sequenced by immunoSEQ multiplex PCR, and TCRdb holds only the in-frame ones, with some missing. This table has 90,000 to 120,000 clones, around 10% appearing once. The sequenced sample was PBMCs. Receptors originate from a man in his forties in good health and CMV-seropositive.

The gene calls are TRBV20-1 and TRBJ1-1; D is possibly TRBD1 (5 bases). The CDR3 is 11 residues long. Germline lookup yields CDR1 DFQATT and CDR2 SNEGSKA (reference sequence). Trimming took off 6 bases at V and 11 bases at J, with 16 bases between the two ends. The CDR3 is CSANPRGGAFF. The CDR3 nucleotides are TGCAGTGCCAACCCTAGGGGTGGGGCTTTCTTT.

The chain couples TRBV5-1 to TRBJ2-5, with 7 bases matching TRBD1. TRBJ2-7 matches the DNA end more closely, so the J call is doubtful. The germline CDR1 and CDR2 sequences are SGHRS and YFSETQ. The CDR3 has 14 residues. CDR3 amino acids: CASSLEGQNYEQYF. For the CDR3, the DNA is TGCGCCAGCAGCTTGGAGGGACAGAACTACGAGCAGTACTTC.

This clone showed up just a few times. The V gene is TRBV30, the J gene TRBJ2-2, with a weak D call TRBD2 (5 bases). This CDR3 comprises 16 residues. V dropped 0 bases and J dropped 9 bases, with 20 bases sitting between them. Germline V lookup: CDR1 GTSNPN, CDR2 SVGIG (reference sequence). The CDR3 nucleotides read TGTGCCTGGAGTGTACCGACCCCGGGAAGACTCCGGGAGCTGTTTTTT. This translates into CAWSVPTPGRLRELFF.

The CDR3 DNA reads as TGTGCCAGTCCCTATGTGGGACTAGCGGGAGACGAGCAGTACTTC. Amino acid sequence: CASPYVGLAGDEQYF. This rearrangement joins TRBV6-8 to TRBJ2-7; 14 bases align to TRBD2. Unmatched junction bases numbered 9, after V lost 9 bases and J lost 5 bases. CDR1 and CDR2 (germline): MNHGY, SAAAGT. This CDR3 comprises 15 residues.

In its sample, this clone was seen a few times. The chain couples TRBV7-2 to TRBJ2-2; D possibly corresponds to TRBD2 (5 bases). V lost 1 base and J lost 9, with 9 bases in between. This CDR3 comprises 13 residues. Germline V gives CDR1 SGHTA, CDR2 FQGNSA. The CDR3 DNA is TGTGCCAGCAGCTTAGTCCCGGGGAGGGAGCTGTTTTTT. This sequence encodes CASSLVPGRELFF.

This clone was seen a few times. The chain uses TRBV13 and TRBJ2-7; 8 positions agree with TRBD1. The CDR3 spans 16 residues. CDR1 PRHDT and CDR2 FYEKMQ come from the germline V gene (reference sequence). V shed 0 bases, J shed 2 bases, and the junction held 6 bases outside the gene matches. The CDR3 protein is CASSLGSGTGTYEQYF. The CDR3 nucleotides read TGTGCCAGCAGCTTAGGCTCCGGGACAGGAACCTACGAGCAGTACTTC.

Turning to this clone: The junction departs from germline at one end; a sequencing error may be responsible. CDR3 protein: CASSLTEGARGYSF. The CDR3 DNA reads TGCGCCAGCAGCCTCACGGAGGGGGCGCGAGGCTACTCCTTC. J is TRBJ1-2 and V is TRBV5-1, with 7 bases that match TRBD1. The CDR3 covers 14 residues. CDR1 and CDR2 (germline): SGHRS, YFSETQ.

A few counts support this clone. The chain links TRBV28 to TRBJ2-4; possible D gene TRBD2, 5 bases. Between the trimmed V and J ends, which lost 7 bases and 2 bases, there was a span of 18 bases. CDR1 and CDR2 (germline): MDHEN, SYDVKM. The CDR3 is 16 amino acids. CDR3 sequence reads: CASNGLSSGPKNIQYF. CDR3 nucleotides: TGTGCCAGCAACGGGTTGTCAAGCGGTCCCAAAAACATTCAGTACTTC.

The rearrangement joins TRBV27 to TRBJ2-3; D is unclear. Germline values: CDR1 MNHEY, CDR2 SMNVEV (reference sequence). Trimming pared 1 base from V and 2 bases from J, leaving 7 bases between. The CDR3 has 14 residues. In DNA form, the CDR3 reads TGTGCCAGCAGTTTATATCTAGACACAGATACGCAGTATTTT. The encoded protein is CASSLYLDTDTQYF.

This clone was recorded a few times. The chain joins TRBV7-2 to TRBJ2-1, with 10 bases identical to TRBD2. J gave up 0 bases and V 5 bases, and 7 bases lay outside the gene matches. The CDR3 is made up of 17 amino acids. Germline CDR1 is SGHTA and CDR2 is FQGNSA. The CDR3 loop is CASSRTRTSGSYNEQFF. The CDR3 DNA reads TGTGCCAGCAGCCGGACTAGGACTAGCGGCTCCTACAATGAGCAGTTCTTC.

This chain uses TRBV6-1 with TRBJ1-5; TRBD1 might be the D (5 bases). The V gene lost 3 bases and the J gene lost 0 bases, with 9 bases spanning the gap. Per the germline V gene, CDR1 is MNHNS and CDR2 is SASEGT. The CDR3 runs 15 residues. Here the CDR3 DNA reads TGTGCCAGCAGTGAGGGGGGGGTTAGCAATCAGCCCCAGCATTTT. It translates to CASSEGGVSNQPQHF.

The chain employs TRBV2 and TRBJ1-6, with D tentatively TRBD1 (5 bases). Trimming pared 6 bases from V and 9 bases from J, leaving 9 bases between. This CDR3 spans 12 amino acids. Per the germline V gene, CDR1 is SNHLY and CDR2 is FYNNEI. CDR3 nucleotide sequence: TGTGCCAGCAGCCAGGGTCCTTCACCCCTCCACTTT. It is translated as CASSQGPSPLHF.

This chain connects TRBV14 to TRBJ1-2; D gene ambiguous. Germline V gives CDR1 SGHDN, CDR2 FVKESK. V lost 2 bases and J lost 4, with 5 bases in between. The CDR3 contains 12 residues. CDR3 sequence reads: CASSQNIYGYTF. Here the CDR3 DNA reads TGTGCCAGCAGCCAAAACATCTATGGCTACACCTTC.

This clone came up a few times. The V call is TRBV6-5, the J call TRBJ2-5; TRBD1 is a possible D gene (6 bases). CDR1 is MNHEY, CDR2 SVGAGI, per germline. V lost 5 bases and J lost 4, with 11 bases in between. This CDR3 contains 13 residues. The CDR3 loop is CASSGRGGETQYF. The CDR3 DNA sequence: TGTGCCAGCAGTGGGAGAGGGGGAGAGACCCAGTACTTC.

The chain employs TRBV4-1 and TRBJ2-1, with 9 bases identical to TRBD1. The CDR3 runs 16 residues. Per germline, CDR1 MGHRA and CDR2 YSYEKL. Trimming at V came to 3 bases and at J to 1 base, leaving 4 bases not matched to a gene. The CDR3 protein is CASSHQGQGSYNEQFF. Written as DNA, the CDR3 is TGCGCCAGCAGCCACCAGGGACAGGGATCCTACAATGAGCAGTTCTTC.